Below, one TCR beta chain is given with its context. Germline V gene sequence: CDR1 SGHRS, CDR2 YFSETQ. The length of the CDR3 is 17 residues. V shed 0 bases and J 2 bases; nucleotides not matched to a gene: 7. This specimen belongs to a study of CD8 T cells in Susac syndrome. The RNA input was roughly 0.45 to 1 ug, and it was reverse transcribed with random hexamers. The authors amplified TCR beta CDR3 across 54 Vbeta and 13 Jbeta using immunoSEQ multiplex PCR. One entry per CDR3 protein, called by TCRdb with MiXCR from the immunoSEQ multiplex PCR reads. The table includes about 440,000 distinct CDR3 sequences, approximately 85% detected once.

The TCR sequence derives from a human donor with multiple sclerosis. The chain combines TRBV5-1 with TRBJ2-3; 9 bases line up with TRBD2. Sequenced input: CD8+ T cells from PBMCs. The DNA for the CDR3 is TGCGCCAGCAGCTTGGATAGGCGGGAGGGCGTCACAGATACGCAGTATTTT. Its translation: CASSLDRREGVTDTQYF.